These 13 T cell receptor beta chains were sequenced from one sample in a study of blood T cell repertoires in COVID-19. The repertoire was sequenced with immunoSEQ multiplex PCR; TCRdb's copy has only in-frame clones and lacks some. This table holds roughly 150,000 clones, about 89% found once. The specimen sequenced was peripheral blood. All receptors derive from a man older than 75 with acute or convalescent COVID-19.

This clone has a handful of counts. The V call is TRBV3-1 (or the pseudogene TRBV3-2), the J call TRBJ1-6; no firm D call. Germline CDR1 reads LGHDT; CDR2 reads YNNKEL (reference sequence). CDR3 length: 15 residues. V dropped 1 base and J dropped 5 bases, with 9 bases sitting between them. The CDR3 sequence is CASSQGGENNSPLHF. CDR3 nucleotides: TGTGCCAGCAGCCAAGGTGGTGAGAATAATTCACCCCTCCACTTT.

The V gene is TRBV15, the J gene TRBJ1-5, with D uncertain. The CDR3 sequence is 12 residues long. V was clipped by 0 bases and J by 7 bases, with 4 bases between them. CDR1 is LNHNV, CDR2 YYDKDF, per germline (reference sequence). The CDR3 is CATSRDQQPQHF. In DNA form, the CDR3 reads TGTGCCACCAGCAGAGATCAACAGCCCCAGCATTTT.

The chain is built from TRBV6-5 and TRBJ2-2; TRBD1 agrees at 8 bases. The V gene end was trimmed by 2 bases and the J gene end by 7 bases; junction bases not matched to a gene: 3. Germline values: CDR1 MNHEY, CDR2 SVGAGI. This CDR3 contains 14 residues. CDR3 protein: CASSYQTGVGELFF. CDR3 bases: TGTGCCAGCAGTTACCAGACAGGGGTCGGGGAGCTGTTTTTT.

The chain employs TRBV7-8 and TRBJ2-7, with D possibly TRBD1 on 6 matching bases. The CDR3 contains 15 residues. Germline CDR1 is SGHVS and CDR2 is FQNEAQ. V gave up 1 base and J gave up 6 bases, with 16 bases separating them. The CDR3 nucleotides are TGTGCCAGCAGCTTAGGAGGGACAATCGCTCGCGAGCAGTACTTC. Its translation is CASSLGGTIAREQYF.

The chain recombines TRBV27 with TRBJ2-3, with TRBD2 matching 7 bases. The CDR3 runs 15 residues. J was trimmed by 4 bases and V by 5 bases; bases with no gene match: 9. Germline V gene data show CDR1 as MNHEY and CDR2 as SMNVEV (reference sequence). The CDR3, as DNA: TGTGCCAGCAGTCCCTGGGGGGGGAATTCAGATACGCAGTATTTT. Amino acid sequence: CASSPWGGNSDTQYF.

The rearrangement joins TRBV7-7 to TRBJ2-1; 11 bases agree with TRBD1. J lost 7 bases, V lost 5 bases, and 4 bases had no gene match. Per the germline V gene, CDR1 is SSHAT and CDR2 is FNYEAQ (reference sequence). The CDR3 contains 14 residues. The CDR3 reads CASSPGQGGNEQFF. The DNA of the CDR3 is TGTGCCAGCAGCCCGGGACAGGGGGGGAATGAGCAGTTCTTC.

The chain couples TRBV6-5 to TRBJ1-1; D uncertain. This CDR3 spans 14 amino acids. Germline loops: CDR1 MNHEY, CDR2 SVGAGI. Trimming pared 10 bases from V and 5 bases from J, leaving 20 bases between. Here the CDR3 reads CATEQRVRGTEAFF. As DNA, the CDR3 is TGTGCCACCGAACAGCGGGTCAGAGGAACTGAAGCTTTCTTT.

The chain couples TRBV11-2 to TRBJ2-1; D is unclear. Germline V gene data show CDR1 as SGHAT and CDR2 as FQNNGV. V gave up 0 bases and J gave up 6 bases, with 12 bases separating them. The length of the CDR3 is 15 residues. CDR3 loop: CASSLDRLARNEQFF. The CDR3 region has the DNA TGTGCCAGCAGCTTAGATCGACTTGCTCGCAATGAGCAGTTCTTC.

This rearrangement joins TRBV2 to TRBJ2-3; 8 nucleotides match TRBD2. Looked up from germline, CDR1 is SNHLY and CDR2 is FYNNEI. The CDR3 runs 15 residues. V shed 5 bases, J shed 4 bases, and the junction held 8 bases outside the gene matches. CDR3 region: CASSWAGGDPDTQYF. For the CDR3, the DNA is TGTGCCAGCAGTTGGGCCGGGGGGGACCCAGATACGCAGTATTTT. The full variable domain, in which reference TRBV2 and TRBJ2-3 provide the parts outside the CDR3, is EPEVTQTPSHQVTQMGQEVILRCVPISNHLYFYWYRQILGQKVEFLVSFYNNEISEKSEIFDDQFSVERPDGSNFTLKIRSTKLEDSAMYFCASSWAGGDPDTQYFGPGTRLTVL.

The V call is TRBV5-6, the J call TRBJ1-2, with 8 bases identical to TRBD1. CDR3 size: 14 residues. The germline V gene has CDR1 SGHDT and CDR2 YYEEEE. J gave up 5 bases and V 4 bases, and 7 bases lay outside the gene matches. CDR3: CASSPDGQGYGYTF. The CDR3 bases are TGTGCCAGCAGCCCGGACGGACAGGGTTATGGCTACACCTTC.

The J gene is TRBJ1-1, the V gene TRBV30; D possibly corresponds to TRBD1 (6 bases). V was cut by 0 bases and J by 3 bases, with 8 bases left in between. This CDR3 comprises 13 residues. The germline CDR1 and CDR2 sequences are GTSNPN and SVGIG (reference sequence). The CDR3 spells CAWSVDRYTEAFF. CDR3 bases: TGTGCCTGGAGTGTCGACAGGTACACTGAAGCTTTCTTT. Full variable domain (outside the CDR3, taken from reference TRBV30 and TRBJ1-1): SQTIHQWPATLVQPVGSPLSLECTVEGTSNPNLYWYRQAAGRGLQLLFYSVGIGQISSEVPQNLSASRPQDRQFILSSKKLLLSDSGFYLCAWSVDRYTEAFFGQGTRLTVV.

The gene calls are TRBV25-1 and TRBJ1-2; D call uncertain. Germline-derived CDR1 and CDR2 are MGHDK and SYGVNS. Trimming took 3 bases from V and 4 from J, leaving 9 bases between them. The CDR3 sequence is 13 residues long. In nucleotides, the CDR3 is TGTGCCAGCAGTGATGGAGGTCTCTATGGCTACACCTTC. This translates into CASSDGGLYGYTF.

V usage is TRBV12-3 or TRBV12-4 and J usage is TRBJ2-1; D is uncertain. This CDR3 comprises 13 residues. Trimming removed 5 bases from V and 6 bases from J, with 11 bases in between. The CDR3 spells CASSGSGRNEQFF. The CDR3 DNA reads TGTGCCAGCAGTGGTTCGGGTCGCAATGAGCAGTTCTTC.